The 10 T cell receptor beta chains presented below share a single source sample, sequenced in a study of response to subunit inactivated influenza vaccine. TCRdb re-analysed the RT-PCR reads in MiXCR, keeping a single row per CDR3 protein. The data hold 750,000 to 850,000 distinct CDR3 sequences, with around 18% observed a single time. The sequenced sample was PBMCs from blood, obtained more than 4 days after vaccination. These TCRs come from a man in his fifties or sixties who received an inactivated influenza vaccine.

A single count supports this clonotype. The chain is built from TRBV6-1 and TRBJ1-2; 8 bases match TRBD1. Unmatched junction bases numbered 9, after V lost 3 bases and J lost 0 bases. Germline-derived CDR1 and CDR2 are MNHNS and SASEGT. CDR3 length: 17 residues. The CDR3 is CASSDGRDRIPNYGYTF. The CDR3 DNA follows: TGTGCCAGCAGTGATGGCCGGGACAGGATTCCTAACTATGGCTACACCTTC.

This clonotype was seen ten or more times. The V call is TRBV6-5, the J call TRBJ2-1; a possible D gene is TRBD1 (5 bases). This CDR3 has 16 amino acids. Germline V gene data show CDR1 as MNHEY and CDR2 as SVGAGI. With 3 bases removed from V and 0 bases from J, the gap between germline ends came to 12 bases. This CDR3 reads CASSYGQGVSYNEQFF. The CDR3 coding sequence is TGTGCCAGCAGTTATGGGCAGGGTGTCTCCTACAATGAGCAGTTCTTC.

The chain links TRBV6-2 or TRBV6-3 to TRBJ1-5; 8 bases match TRBD1. Germline CDR1 MNHEY, CDR2 SVGEGT. Trimming took 7 bases from V and 5 from J; bases not matched to a gene: 4. The CDR3 consists of 13 residues. This CDR3 is CASTDRGDQPQHF. The DNA for the CDR3 is TGTGCCAGCACCGACAGGGGAGATCAGCCCCAGCATTTT.

This rearrangement joins TRBV15 to TRBJ2-3; the D gene is possibly TRBD1 (6 bases). Germline CDR1 LNHNV, CDR2 YYDKDF (reference sequence). Trimming took 1 base from V and 2 from J, leaving 10 bases between them. The CDR3 runs to 15 residues. CDR3 amino acids: CATSRAQGPTDTQYF. Here the CDR3 DNA reads TGTGCCACCAGCAGAGCACAGGGACCCACAGATACGCAGTATTTT. The variable domain in full, with the rest retrieved from reference TRBV15 and TRBJ2-3, is DAMVIQNPRYQVTQFGKPVTLSCSQTLNHNVMYWYQQKSSQAPKLLFHYYDKDFNNEADTPDNFQSRRPNTSFCFLDIRSPGLGDTAMYLCATSRAQGPTDTQYFGPGTRLTVL.

Only a few counts were recorded for this clonotype. The chain employs TRBV9 and TRBJ2-1; 7 nucleotides agree with TRBD2. CDR1 is SGDLS, CDR2 YYNGEE, per germline. This CDR3 has 16 amino acids. V lost 0 bases, J lost 3 bases, and 6 bases stayed unmatched. CDR3 region: CASSVGEGSYYNEQFF. In DNA form, the CDR3 reads TGTGCCAGCAGCGTAGGGGAGGGATCCTACTACAATGAGCAGTTCTTC. Drawing the rest from reference TRBV9 and TRBJ2-1, the complete variable domain is DSGVTQTPKHLITATGQRVTLRCSPRSGDLSVYWYQQSLDQGLQFLIQYYNGEERAKGNILERFSAQQFPDLHSELNLSSLELGDSALYFCASSVGEGSYYNEQFFGPGTRLTVL.

The chain recombines TRBV19 with TRBJ2-2; D perhaps matches TRBD1 (6 bases). V gave up 5 bases and J gave up 4 bases, with 17 bases separating them. Germline V gene sequence: CDR1 LNHDA, CDR2 SQIVND (reference sequence). The CDR3 sequence is 16 residues long. In DNA, the CDR3 is TGTGCCAGTAGTTTCAACAGGGAGATCGGCACCGGGGAGCTGTTTTTT. Translation gives CASSFNREIGTGELFF.

This sequence joins TRBV6-1 and TRBJ2-7, with D perhaps assigned TRBD1 or TRBD2 (7 bases each). V dropped 11 bases and J dropped 1 base, with 24 bases sitting between them. This CDR3 spans 16 amino acids. CDR1 MNHNS and CDR2 SASEGT come from the germline V gene. The CDR3 region is CAVQYQGGANSYEQYF. The CDR3, as DNA: TGTGCCGTGCAATACCAGGGGGGGGCTAATTCCTACGAGCAGTACTTC.

This clonotype was counted only a few times. This chain links TRBV6-1 with TRBJ2-1; 13 bases agree with TRBD2. This CDR3 spans 19 amino acids. Germline V gene lookup returns CDR1 MNHNS and CDR2 SASEGT. V lost 6 bases to trimming and J lost 4 bases; unmatched junction nucleotides: 15. DNA for the CDR3: TGTGCCAGCAGAAAGAGACACCAACTAGCGGGGGGGCTGTACAATGAGCAGTTCTTC. Protein sequence: CASRKRHQLAGGLYNEQFF.

This clonotype was observed a handful of times. The chain is built from TRBV20-1 and TRBJ2-1; D is unresolved. The CDR3 runs 15 residues. CDR1 is DFQATT and CDR2 is SNEGSKA in the germline V gene (reference sequence). Trimming left V 4 bases short and J 0 bases short, with 13 bases between. Here the CDR3 DNA reads TGCAGTGCTAAGGGCGGAGAGAGCTCCTACAATGAGCAGTTCTTC. Its protein product is CSAKGGESSYNEQFF.

The rearrangement links TRBV5-1 to TRBJ2-2, with 7 bases fitting TRBD1. The V segment lost 2 bases and the J segment 2 bases; nucleotides outside the gene matches: 3. Germline values: CDR1 SGHRS, CDR2 YFSETQ. The CDR3 length is 15 residues. CDR3 protein: CASSFDRVNTGELFF. The CDR3, as DNA: TGCGCCAGCAGCTTCGACAGGGTAAACACCGGGGAGCTGTTTTTT. The whole variable domain, remainder taken from reference TRBV5-1 and TRBJ2-2, is KAGVTQTPRYLIKTRGQQVTLSCSPISGHRSVSWYQQTPGQGLQFLFEYFSETQRNKGNFPGRFSGRQFSNSRSEMNVSTLELGDSALYLCASSFDRVNTGELFFGEGSRLTVL.